A single TCR beta chain is shown here with its context. As yet, its antigen is unknown. Trimming took off 10 bases at V and 0 bases at J, with 12 bases between the two ends. The CDR3 contains 14 residues. Germline assignment: CDR1 MDHEN and CDR2 SYDVKM. Transcripts of RNA were the source for amplifying TCR beta CDR3 regions. Investigators did first-round RT-PCR with HTBI primers, then second-round multiplex PCR. TCRdb used MiXCR to reprocess the multiplex PCR reads, holding one entry per CDR3 protein. The sample contains just over 600,000 distinct CDR3 sequences, 20% to 25% of which appear only once. Stable hyperthyroidism was defined by absence of ophthalmopathy within 18 months of follow-up. The authors isolated PBMCs from around 10 ml of fresh peripheral blood. The data were obtained in a study of Graves' ophthalmopathy and Graves' hyperthyroidism. Study-wide findings and caveats: With about 86% sensitivity and roughly 80% specificity, a 13-signature model separated ophthalmopathy from stable hyperthyroidism.

The source is a woman between 18 and 29 years old with stable Graves' hyperthyroidism. Some clones in this sample may be carry-over from other donors' samples. The chain is built from TRBV28 and TRBJ2-2, with D possibly TRBD1 on 6 matching bases. Material for sequencing was peripheral blood. The CDR3 nucleotides are TGTGCCACCCAGACAGGCCCGAACACCGGGGAGCTGTTTTTT. Encoded protein: CATQTGPNTGELFF.